What follows are 30 T cell receptor beta chains derived from one specimen sequenced in a study of identical twins. TCRdb reprocessed the 5' RACE reads with MiXCR, giving one entry per CDR3 protein. The repertoire holds just under 650,000 distinct CDR3 sequences, with around 7.4% as singletons. The sample also formed part of further work on yellow fever vaccine responses in identical twins.

Sequencing was carried out using PBMCs. The origin of the receptors is a young woman in good health.

The chain couples TRBV20-1 to TRBJ1-6; no firm D call. V lost 5 bases to trimming and J lost 4 bases, with 18 bases between them. Germline V gene sequence: CDR1 DFQATT, CDR2 SNEGSKA (reference sequence). This CDR3 region has 16 residues. For the CDR3, the DNA is TGCAGTGCTTACCTTAATGGGGTTGAATATAATTCACCCCTCCACTTT. It codes for CSAYLNGVEYNSPLHF.

This clonotype was seen many times. The rearrangement uses TRBV20-1 and TRBJ2-5, with TRBD2 matching over 7 bases. CDR1 is DFQATT and CDR2 is SNEGSKA in the germline V gene (reference sequence). The CDR3 runs to 11 residues. The CDR3 is CRCGGKETQYF. The CDR3 region has the DNA TGCAGATGCGGGGGTAAAGAGACCCAGTACTTC.

This clonotype was counted at least ten times. This chain uses TRBV12-3 or TRBV12-4 with TRBJ2-1, with 7 bases identical to TRBD2. The CDR3 consists of 14 residues. Losses at the gene ends were 7 bases for V and 7 bases for J; bases not matched to a gene: 10. The chain's CDR3 is CASTTGGAQNEQFF. The CDR3 DNA reads TGTGCCAGCACCACGGGAGGAGCACAGAATGAGCAGTTCTTC.

The J gene is TRBJ2-1, the V gene TRBV28; D remains unclear. Germline V lookup: CDR1 MDHEN, CDR2 SYDVKM. The length of the CDR3 is 14 residues. Trimming shortened V by 5 bases and J by 4 bases, and 12 bases separated the two germline ends. As DNA, the CDR3 is TGTGCCAGCAGTCCCCTCCCCCGTTACAATGAGCAGTTCTTC. Its translation is CASSPLPRYNEQFF.

This clonotype was counted many times. V usage is TRBV12-5 and J usage is TRBJ2-7; no reliable D call. Germline V gives CDR1 LGHNT, CDR2 FRNRAP. This CDR3 region has 13 residues. Trimming removed 2 bases from V and 2 bases from J, with 7 bases in between. The CDR3 DNA reads as TGTGCTAGTGGTTTGTGGGAAACCTACGAGCAGTACTTC. As protein: CASGLWETYEQYF.

The chain couples TRBV4-1 to TRBJ2-7; a weak D match, TRBD2 (6 bases). Germline CDR1 and CDR2: MGHRA and YSYEKL. The CDR3 runs to 16 residues. V lost 2 bases and J lost 7, with 21 bases in between. The CDR3 spells CASSQPAQFVAGEQYF. The CDR3 DNA sequence: TGCGCCAGCAGCCAACCAGCCCAGTTTGTGGCGGGGGAGCAGTACTTC.

This clonotype has more than one count but fewer than ten. J is TRBJ2-5 and V is TRBV20-1; D perhaps matches TRBD2 (6 bases). Trimming took off 6 bases at V and 5 bases at J, with 16 bases between the two ends. CDR1 and CDR2 (germline): DFQATT, SNEGSKA (reference sequence). The CDR3 runs 13 residues. The CDR3 DNA sequence: TGCAGTGCAGACTTTGGGGGGAAGGAGACCCAGTACTTC. Residues: CSADFGGKETQYF.

CDR3 in DNA: TGTGCCAGCAGCCCAAACAGGGGCAACAATCAGCCCCAGCATTTT. Translated, it gives CASSPNRGNNQPQHF. This sequence joins TRBV16 and TRBJ1-5; 7 bases agree with TRBD1. The V gene end was trimmed by 4 bases and the J gene end by 3 bases; junction bases not matched to a gene: 6. Germline V CDR1 and CDR2: KGHSY, FQNENV. This CDR3 comprises 15 residues.

This clonotype was detected a few times. CDR3 DNA: TGTGCCAGCAGCTTAGAAGGCGCAGGGGGCACTGAAGCTTTCTTT. Translation: CASSLEGAGGTEAFF. This chain connects TRBV7-9 to TRBJ1-1; 7 positions agree with TRBD1. V was clipped by 1 base and J by 4 bases; unmatched bases: 6. Germline V lookup: CDR1 SEHNR, CDR2 FQNEAQ (reference sequence). The CDR3 consists of 15 residues. The full variable domain, in which reference TRBV7-9 and TRBJ1-1 provide the parts outside the CDR3, is DTGVSQNPRHKITKRGQNVTFRCDPISEHNRLYWYRQTLGQGPEFLTYFQNEAQLEKSRLLSDRFSAERPKGSFSTLEIQRTEQGDSAMYLCASSLEGAGGTEAFFGQGTRLTVV.

J is TRBJ1-4 and V is TRBV10-3; D is unclear. Germline CDR1 reads ENHRY; CDR2 reads SYGVKD. This CDR3 is built from 13 residues. Deletions cut 3 bases from V and 8 bases from J, with 10 bases between. The CDR3 bases are TGTGCCATCAGTGACACGGAGGGAGAAAAACTGTTTTTT. Amino acid sequence: CAISDTEGEKLFF.

CDR3 sequence reads: CASSLTSGPSSYEQYV. DNA for the CDR3: TGTGCCAGCAGCCTGACTAGCGGGCCAAGCTCCTACGAGCAGTACGTC. The gene calls are TRBV11-2 and TRBJ2-7, with 10 bases aligning to TRBD2. With 5 bases clipped from V and 0 bases from J, the junction kept 7 bases outside the gene matches. There are 16 residues in the CDR3. The germline CDR1 and CDR2 sequences are SGHAT and FQNNGV.

There are a few counts of this clonotype. V gene TRBV28 combines with J gene TRBJ2-1; 8 positions match TRBD1. This CDR3 is built from 15 residues. The V segment lost 6 bases and the J segment 4 bases; nucleotides outside the gene matches: 8. CDR1 is MDHEN and CDR2 is SYDVKM in the germline V gene. The CDR3, as DNA: TGTGCCAGCAGGTCCGGGACAGGTCGATACAATGAGCAGTTCTTC. This gives the protein CASRSGTGRYNEQFF.

This clonotype was observed a few times. V gene TRBV5-5 combines with J gene TRBJ2-3, with a weak D call TRBD1 (5 bases). Trimming shortened V by 2 bases and J by 1 base, and 8 bases separated the two germline ends. Germline lookup yields CDR1 SGHKS and CDR2 YYEKEE (reference sequence). The CDR3 length is 14 residues. Here the CDR3 DNA reads TGTGCCAGCAGCTTCCTAGGGGGCACAGATACGCAGTATTTT. It yields the protein CASSFLGGTDTQYF.

Many counts were recorded for this clonotype. The chain has TRBV29-1 and TRBJ1-1, with a possible D match to TRBD1 (5 bases). Germline V CDR1 and CDR2: SQVTM, ANQGSEA. V was cut by 7 bases and J by 2 bases, with 17 bases left in between. The CDR3 runs 14 residues. The CDR3 DNA sequence: TGCAGCGGCCAACTCACAGGAGCCAACACTGAAGCTTTCTTT. Translating gives CSGQLTGANTEAFF. The entire variable domain, with the rest obtained from reference TRBV29-1 and TRBJ1-1, is as follows: SAVISQKPSRDICQRGTSLTIQCQVDSQVTMMFWYRQQPGQSLTLIATANQGSEATYESGFVIDKFPISRPNLTFSTLTVSNMSPEDSSIYLCSGQLTGANTEAFFGQGTRLTVV.

V gene TRBV20-1 combines with J gene TRBJ2-7, with D unclear. Between the trimmed V and J ends, which lost 3 bases and 1 base, there was a span of 10 bases. The CDR3 is 13 residues long. CDR1 is DFQATT and CDR2 is SNEGSKA in the germline V gene (reference sequence). CDR3 DNA sequence: TGCAGTGCTAGTTCTGGACCGTCCTACGAGCAGTACTTC. Translating gives CSASSGPSYEQYF.

The genes are TRBV20-1 and TRBJ2-5, with D perhaps TRBD1 (6 bases). V gave up 3 bases and J gave up 4 bases, with 18 bases separating them. CDR3 size: 15 residues. Germline values: CDR1 DFQATT, CDR2 SNEGSKA (reference sequence). As DNA, the CDR3 is TGCAGTGCTAGGAAACTACAGGGTGGCGGAGAGACCCAGTACTTC. It specifies CSARKLQGGGETQYF.

This clonotype was observed a few times. V gene TRBV18 combines with J gene TRBJ2-3; no clear D gene. The germline V gene encodes CDR1 KGHSH and CDR2 LQKENI. This CDR3 is built from 14 residues. Trimming shortened V by 4 bases and J by 2 bases, and 10 bases separated the two germline ends. Here the CDR3 reads CASSLDALTDTQYF. The CDR3 nucleotides read TGTGCCAGCTCACTCGACGCGCTCACAGATACGCAGTATTTT.

This clonotype was recorded many times. The CDR3 nucleotides are TGTGCCAGCAGTCCGACAGGGCGGTTTTCTGGCTACACCTTC. Protein sequence: CASSPTGRFSGYTF. The chain is built from TRBV12-3 or TRBV12-4 and TRBJ1-2, with 7 positions matching TRBD1. The CDR3 is made up of 14 amino acids. V shed 5 bases and J 7 bases; nucleotides not matched to a gene: 10.

This chain connects TRBV25-1 to TRBJ2-2, with D possibly TRBD1 on 6 matching bases. Germline CDR1 MGHDK, CDR2 SYGVNS. The CDR3 runs 16 residues. V lost 2 bases, J lost 6 bases, and 16 bases lay in between. CDR3 sequence reads: CASSEIGQGIAGELFF. DNA of the CDR3: TGTGCCAGCAGTGAAATTGGGCAGGGGATCGCCGGGGAGCTGTTTTTT.

This clonotype was recorded at least ten times. The gene calls are TRBV15 and TRBJ2-1; unclear D gene. V lost 0 bases and J lost 5, with 8 bases in between. This CDR3 region has 14 residues. Germline CDR1 and CDR2: LNHNV and YYDKDF (reference sequence). CDR3 region: CATSRDLSNNEQFF. CDR3 coding DNA: TGTGCCACCAGCAGAGATTTAAGCAACAATGAGCAGTTCTTC.

This chain links TRBV9 with TRBJ2-1; 8 bases map to TRBD2. Germline trimming cut 0 bases from V and 6 bases from J; bases unmatched to any gene: 8. Germline V gene data show CDR1 as SGDLS and CDR2 as YYNGEE. The CDR3 runs 16 residues. Here the CDR3 reads CASSVGSGETFNEQFF. In DNA form, the CDR3 reads TGTGCCAGCAGCGTAGGTAGCGGGGAAACCTTCAATGAGCAGTTCTTC.

The chain carries TRBV24-1 and TRBJ1-5; TRBD1 agrees at 10 bases. V trimming: 4 bases; J trimming: 1 base; junction bases outside the gene matches: 3. The CDR3 spans 16 residues. Germline V gene data show CDR1 as KGHDR and CDR2 as SFDVKD. Written as DNA, the CDR3 is TGTGCCACCAGTGACAAGGACAGGGGGAGCAATCAGCCCCAGCATTTT. It is translated as CATSDKDRGSNQPQHF.

This clonotype was detected ten times or more. The V and J genes are TRBV12-3 or TRBV12-4 and TRBJ1-4; D unresolved. The length of the CDR3 is 15 residues. Deletions cut 6 bases from V and 5 bases from J, with 16 bases between. CDR3 in amino acids: CASSPTGSGNEKLFF. The DNA of the CDR3 is TGTGCCAGCAGCCCTACCGGGTCCGGGAATGAAAAACTGTTTTTT.

V and J are TRBV6-4 and TRBJ2-2; 10 nucleotides align to TRBD1. From germline, CDR1 is MRHNA and CDR2 SNTAGT. The CDR3 extends over 15 amino acids. V trimming: 5 bases; J trimming: 3 bases; junction bases outside the gene matches: 3. This CDR3 reads CASSNGTGDTGELFF. The CDR3 DNA follows: TGTGCCAGCAGTAATGGGACAGGGGACACCGGGGAGCTGTTTTTT.

This clonotype turned up a few times. The chain combines TRBV5-1 with TRBJ1-1; the D is unclear. CDR1 is SGHRS and CDR2 is YFSETQ in the germline V gene. The CDR3 extends over 15 amino acids. With 0 bases removed from V and 0 bases from J, the gap between germline ends came to 9 bases. The CDR3: CASSLGMGMNTEAFF. The CDR3 bases are TGCGCCAGCAGCTTGGGGATGGGGATGAACACTGAAGCTTTCTTT.

The rearrangement uses TRBV3-1 and TRBJ2-1, with TRBD2 matching 12 bases. CDR1 LGHDT and CDR2 YNNKEL come from the germline V gene (reference sequence). Trimming removed 0 bases from V and 12 bases from J; junction bases left unmatched: 9. The CDR3 extends over 16 amino acids. CDR3 DNA: TGTGCCAGCAGCCAAGAACAACCCGGACTAGCGGGGTCGCAGTTCTTC. Its protein product is CASSQEQPGLAGSQFF.

This clonotype was counted at least ten times. In DNA form, the CDR3 reads TGCAGCGTTGAAGTTGCGGGGGTCCCCAATGAGCAGTTCTTC. The encoded protein is CSVEVAGVPNEQFF. This chain connects TRBV29-1 to TRBJ2-1; 7 nucleotides match TRBD2. CDR3 length equals 14 residues. Trimming took 1 base from V and 6 from J; bases not matched to a gene: 6. Germline V gene data show CDR1 as SQVTM and CDR2 as ANQGSEA.

The V gene is TRBV15, the J gene TRBJ2-7, with D perhaps matching TRBD1 or TRBD2 (5 bases each). In germline, CDR1 is LNHNV, CDR2 YYDKDF (reference sequence). The length of the CDR3 is 15 residues. The V and J ends lost 0 bases and 2 bases respectively, with 11 bases between them. CDR3 nucleotide sequence: TGTGCCACCAGCAGAGATGCCGGGACCCCCTACGAGCAGTACGTC. It translates to CATSRDAGTPYEQYV.

V gene TRBV6-2 or TRBV6-3 combines with J gene TRBJ2-1; 7 nucleotides line up with TRBD1. Germline lookup yields CDR1 MNHEY and CDR2 SVGEGT. With V trimmed by 6 bases and J by 6 bases, 11 bases remained unmatched. The CDR3 totals 15 residues. CDR3: CASSTDRLSSNEQFF. The CDR3 nucleotides are TGTGCCAGCAGCACGGACAGGTTGTCTAGCAATGAGCAGTTCTTC.

V and J are TRBV5-1 and TRBJ2-5, with D maybe TRBD1 (6 bases). V lost 3 bases to trimming and J lost 4 bases, with 13 bases between them. Per the germline V gene, CDR1 is SGHRS and CDR2 is YFSETQ. This CDR3 comprises 14 residues. The CDR3 nucleotides read TGCGCCAGCAGCTGGTTCGGACAGTCAGAGACCCAGTACTTC. Translating it yields CASSWFGQSETQYF. The full variable domain, rest sourced from reference TRBV5-1 and TRBJ2-5, is KAGVTQTPRYLIKTRGQQVTLSCSPISGHRSVSWYQQTPGQGLQFLFEYFSETQRNKGNFPGRFSGRQFSNSRSEMNVSTLELGDSALYLCASSWFGQSETQYFGPGTRLLVL.